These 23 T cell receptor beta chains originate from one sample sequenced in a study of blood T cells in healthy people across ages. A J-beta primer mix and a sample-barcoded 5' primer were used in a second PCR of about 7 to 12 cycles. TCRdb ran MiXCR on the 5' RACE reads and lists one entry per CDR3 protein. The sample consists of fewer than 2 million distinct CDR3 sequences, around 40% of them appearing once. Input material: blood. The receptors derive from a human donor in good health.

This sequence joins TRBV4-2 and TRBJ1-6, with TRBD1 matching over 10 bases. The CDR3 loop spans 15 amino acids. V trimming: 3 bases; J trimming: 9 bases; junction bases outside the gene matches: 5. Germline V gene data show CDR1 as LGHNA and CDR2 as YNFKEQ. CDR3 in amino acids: CASSQEDRGVSPLHF. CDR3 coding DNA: TGTGCCAGCAGCCAGGAGGACAGGGGGGTTTCACCCCTCCACTTT.

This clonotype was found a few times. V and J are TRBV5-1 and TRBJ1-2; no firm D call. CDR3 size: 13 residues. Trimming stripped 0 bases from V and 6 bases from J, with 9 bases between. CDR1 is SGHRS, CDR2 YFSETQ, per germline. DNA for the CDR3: TGCGCCAGCAGCTTGGGGCCGGCAGATGGCTACACCTTC. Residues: CASSLGPADGYTF.

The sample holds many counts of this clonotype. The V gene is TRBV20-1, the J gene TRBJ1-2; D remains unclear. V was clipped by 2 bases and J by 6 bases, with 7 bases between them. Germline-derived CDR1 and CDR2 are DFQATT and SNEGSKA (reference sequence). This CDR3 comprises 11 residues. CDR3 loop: CSARTKDGYTF. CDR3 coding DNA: TGCAGTGCTAGAACAAAGGATGGCTACACCTTC.

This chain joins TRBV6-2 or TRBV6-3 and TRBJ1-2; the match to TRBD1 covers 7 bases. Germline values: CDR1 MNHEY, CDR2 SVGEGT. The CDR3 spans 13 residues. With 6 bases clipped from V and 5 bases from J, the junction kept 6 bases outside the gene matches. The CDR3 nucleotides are TGTGCCAGCAGACAGGCGACAGGGTATGGCTACACCTTC. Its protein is CASRQATGYGYTF.

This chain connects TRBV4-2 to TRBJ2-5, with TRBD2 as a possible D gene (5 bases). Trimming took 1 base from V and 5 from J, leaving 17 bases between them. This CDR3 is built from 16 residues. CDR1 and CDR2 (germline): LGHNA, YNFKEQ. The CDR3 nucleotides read TGTGCCAGCAGCCAAGGAGTTACGGGGTTTACGGAGACCCAGTACTTC. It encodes CASSQGVTGFTETQYF.

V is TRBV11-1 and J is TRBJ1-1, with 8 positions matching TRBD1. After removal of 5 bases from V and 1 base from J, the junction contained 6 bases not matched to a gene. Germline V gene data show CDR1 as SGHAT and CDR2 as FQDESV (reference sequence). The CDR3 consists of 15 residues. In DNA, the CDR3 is TGTGCCAGCAGCCTAGACAGGGGCACGAACACTGAAGCTTTCTTT. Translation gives CASSLDRGTNTEAFF.

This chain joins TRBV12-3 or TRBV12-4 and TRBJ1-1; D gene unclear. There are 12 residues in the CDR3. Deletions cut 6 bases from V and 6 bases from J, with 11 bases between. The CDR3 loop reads CASSPISAEAFF. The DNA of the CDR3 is TGTGCCAGCAGCCCTATTAGCGCTGAAGCTTTCTTT.

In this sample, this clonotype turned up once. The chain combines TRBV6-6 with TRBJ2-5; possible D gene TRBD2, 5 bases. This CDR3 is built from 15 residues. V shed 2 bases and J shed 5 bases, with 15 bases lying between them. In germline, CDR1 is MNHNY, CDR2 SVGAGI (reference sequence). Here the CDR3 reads CASSYVRGRAETQYF. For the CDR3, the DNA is TGTGCCAGCAGTTACGTTCGGGGAAGGGCGGAGACCCAGTACTTC.

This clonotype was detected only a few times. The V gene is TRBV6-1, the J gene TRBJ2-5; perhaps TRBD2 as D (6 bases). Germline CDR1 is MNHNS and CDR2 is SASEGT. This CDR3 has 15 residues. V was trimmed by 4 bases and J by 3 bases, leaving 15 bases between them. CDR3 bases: TGTGCCAGCAGTGGGGTGTACGGGGGTAAAGAGACCCAGTACTTC. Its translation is CASSGVYGGKETQYF.

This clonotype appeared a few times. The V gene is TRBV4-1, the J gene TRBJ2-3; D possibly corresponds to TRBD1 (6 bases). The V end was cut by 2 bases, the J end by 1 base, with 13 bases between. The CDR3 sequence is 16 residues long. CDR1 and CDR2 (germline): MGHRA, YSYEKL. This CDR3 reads CASSQTGTRGTDTQYF. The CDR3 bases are TGCGCCAGCAGCCAAACAGGGACCCGGGGCACAGATACGCAGTATTTT.

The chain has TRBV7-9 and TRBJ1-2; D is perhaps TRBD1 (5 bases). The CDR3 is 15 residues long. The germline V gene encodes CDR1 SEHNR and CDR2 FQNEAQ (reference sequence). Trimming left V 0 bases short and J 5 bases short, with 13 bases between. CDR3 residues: CASSLAETVLYGYTF. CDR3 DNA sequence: TGTGCCAGCAGCTTAGCGGAGACAGTTCTTTATGGCTACACCTTC.

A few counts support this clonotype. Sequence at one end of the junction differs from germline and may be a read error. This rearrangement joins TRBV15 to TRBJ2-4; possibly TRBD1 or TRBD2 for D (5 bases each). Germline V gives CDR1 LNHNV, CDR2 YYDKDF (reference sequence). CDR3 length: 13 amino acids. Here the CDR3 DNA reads TGTGCCAGCAGCCAGGGACCAATAAGAGACCAGTACTTC. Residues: CASSQGPIRDQYF.

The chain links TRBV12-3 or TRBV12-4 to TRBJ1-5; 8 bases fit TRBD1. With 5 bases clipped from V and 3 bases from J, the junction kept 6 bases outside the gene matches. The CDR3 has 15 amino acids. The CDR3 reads CASSPRTGFNQPQHF. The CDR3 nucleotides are TGTGCCAGCAGTCCCCGGACAGGGTTCAATCAGCCCCAGCATTTT.

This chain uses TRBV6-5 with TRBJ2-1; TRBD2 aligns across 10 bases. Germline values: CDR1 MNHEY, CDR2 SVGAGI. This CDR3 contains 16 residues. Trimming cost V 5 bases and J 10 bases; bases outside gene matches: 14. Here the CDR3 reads CASSPWGTSDSYEQFF. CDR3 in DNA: TGTGCCAGCAGTCCCTGGGGGACTAGCGACTCCTACGAGCAGTTCTTC.

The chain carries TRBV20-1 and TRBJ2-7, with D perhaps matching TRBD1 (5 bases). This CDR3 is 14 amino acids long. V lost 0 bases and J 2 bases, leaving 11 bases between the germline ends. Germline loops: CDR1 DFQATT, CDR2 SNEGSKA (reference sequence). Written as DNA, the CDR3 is TGCAGTGCTAGAGATAGCCGACAGACCTACGAGCAGTACTTC. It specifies CSARDSRQTYEQYF.

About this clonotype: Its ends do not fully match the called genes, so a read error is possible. The CDR3 nucleotides are TGCGCCGGCAGCCCGGACTGGGCCGGGGAGCTGTTTTTT. The encoded protein is CAGSPDWAGELFF. The V gene is TRBV5-1, the J gene TRBJ2-2; D is perhaps TRBD2 (5 bases). The CDR3 spans 13 residues. Germline CDR1 and CDR2: SGHRS and YFSETQ.

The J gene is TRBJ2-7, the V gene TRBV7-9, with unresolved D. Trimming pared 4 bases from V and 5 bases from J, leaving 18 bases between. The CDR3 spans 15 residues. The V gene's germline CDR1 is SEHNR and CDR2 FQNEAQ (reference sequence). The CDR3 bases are TGTGCCAGCAGCTCCACCTATCCAGGCGGTAACGAGCAGTACTTC. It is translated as CASSSTYPGGNEQYF.

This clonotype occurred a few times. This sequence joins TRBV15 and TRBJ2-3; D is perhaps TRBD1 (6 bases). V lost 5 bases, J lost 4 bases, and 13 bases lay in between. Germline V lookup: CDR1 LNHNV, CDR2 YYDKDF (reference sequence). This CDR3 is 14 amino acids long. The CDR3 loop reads CATSPNRVPDTQYF. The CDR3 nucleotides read TGTGCCACCAGCCCTAACAGGGTCCCAGATACGCAGTATTTT.

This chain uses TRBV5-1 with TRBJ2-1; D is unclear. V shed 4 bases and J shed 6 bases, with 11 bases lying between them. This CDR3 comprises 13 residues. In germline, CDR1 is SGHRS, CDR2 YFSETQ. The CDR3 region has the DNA TGCGCCAGCAGCCTACGAGTGAGCAATGAGCAGTTCTTC. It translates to CASSLRVSNEQFF.

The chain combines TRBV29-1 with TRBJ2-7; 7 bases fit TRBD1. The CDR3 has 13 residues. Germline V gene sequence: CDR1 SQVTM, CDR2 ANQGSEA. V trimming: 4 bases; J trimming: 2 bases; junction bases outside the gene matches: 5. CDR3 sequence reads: CSVVTDRAYEQYF. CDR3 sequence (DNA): TGCAGCGTTGTAACAGACAGGGCCTACGAGCAGTACTTC.

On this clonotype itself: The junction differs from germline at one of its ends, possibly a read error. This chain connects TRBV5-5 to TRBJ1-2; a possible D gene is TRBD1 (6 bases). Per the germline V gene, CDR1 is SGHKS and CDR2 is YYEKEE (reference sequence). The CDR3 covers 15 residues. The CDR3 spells CAGSLYTGLNYGYTF. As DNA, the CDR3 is TGTGCCGGCAGCTTGTACACAGGGCTTAACTATGGCTACACCTTC.

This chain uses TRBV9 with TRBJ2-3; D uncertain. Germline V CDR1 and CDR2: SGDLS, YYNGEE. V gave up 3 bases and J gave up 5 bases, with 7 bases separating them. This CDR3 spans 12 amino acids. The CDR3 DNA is TGTGCCAGCAGCGGCGCCCGAGATACGCAGTATTTT. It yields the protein CASSGARDTQYF.

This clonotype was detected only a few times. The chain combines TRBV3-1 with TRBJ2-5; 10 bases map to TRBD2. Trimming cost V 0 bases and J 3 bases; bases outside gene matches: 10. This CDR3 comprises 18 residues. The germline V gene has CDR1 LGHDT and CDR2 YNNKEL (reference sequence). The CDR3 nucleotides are TGTGCCAGCAGCCAAGAACCCCAACCTAGCGGGGGAGAAGAGACCCAGTACTTC. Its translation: CASSQEPQPSGGEETQYF.